This TCR beta chain was sequenced during a study of cytomegalovirus exposure and HLA in healthy donors. Study-wide results and limits: Testing in vitro showed a few CMV-associated chains specific for CMV antigens. That first-cohort TCR clusters tended to co-occur in the 95 to 150 validation repertoires was found in a later analysis.

The donors were part of the validation cohort, which consisted of over a hundred subjects and was separate from the first cohort of about 720 subjects. Germline CDR1 SGHDN, CDR2 FVKESK. Trimming cost V 5 bases and J 0 bases; bases outside gene matches: 5. The CDR3 is 17 amino acids. Only in-frame clones appear in the TCRdb table, and some are missing; sequencing was by immunoSEQ multiplex PCR. The sample lists about 200,000 clones; 80% to 85% were seen once. Details on this clone: Its antigen remains unknown.

The sequence was obtained from a woman aged 25-40 years in good health and CMV-seronegative. V is TRBV14 and J is TRBJ2-1, with 12 bases fitting TRBD2. The sequencing input was PBMCs. The CDR3 protein is CASSSRLAGDSYNEQFF. The CDR3 DNA reads as TGTGCCAGCAGCTCACGACTAGCGGGAGACTCCTACAATGAGCAGTTCTTC.